The next 18 T cell receptor beta chains were all read from a single sample in a study of shared clonotypes between healthy human individuals. TCRdb keeps only in-frame clones here, not all; method: immunoSEQ multiplex PCR. Of under 2,500,000 clones detected, more than 90% appear once; the ten largest clones hold more than 0.1%. Sequenced sample: naive CD4+ T cells sorted from blood. Regarding subset: CD45RA+ positively selected. The source of these receptors is a man aged 18 to 30 in good health.

To note about this clone: Other DNA sequences in the sample encode the same CDR3. The V and J genes are TRBV12-5 and TRBJ1-1; 7 positions agree with TRBD1. The CDR3 loop spans 13 amino acids. The ends lost 1 base at V and 4 bases at J; junction bases unmatched: 0. From germline, CDR1 is LGHNT and CDR2 FRNRAP. The CDR3 DNA follows: TGTGCTAGTGGTTTGGACAGGGGCACTGAAGCTTTCTTT. Protein sequence: CASGLDRGTEAFF. The variable domain in full, completed from reference TRBV12-5 and TRBJ1-1, reads DARVTQTPRHKVTEMGQEVTMRCQPILGHNTVFWYRQTMMQGLELLAYFRNRAPLDDSGMPKDRFSAEMPDATLATLKIQPSEPRDSAVYFCASGLDRGTEAFFGQGTRLTVV.

This clone was counted a single time. The chain carries TRBV11-1 and TRBJ1-2, with D possibly matching TRBD1 (6 bases). This CDR3 region has 15 residues. Germline V gene lookup returns CDR1 SGHAT and CDR2 FQDESV (reference sequence). V lost 6 bases to trimming and J lost 0 bases, with 14 bases between them. The CDR3 nucleotides are TGTGCCAGCAGTTACCGGGACAAACCTAACTATGGCTACACCTTC. Translating it yields CASSYRDKPNYGYTF.

This chain connects TRBV7-9 to TRBJ2-5; 11 bases align to TRBD1. This CDR3 contains 15 residues. The trim removed 5 bases at V and 5 bases at J, leaving 7 bases unmatched. Germline CDR1 and CDR2: SEHNR and FQNEAQ (reference sequence). Here the CDR3 reads CASSIGQGAQETQYF. As DNA, the CDR3 is TGTGCCAGCAGCATCGGACAGGGGGCCCAGGAGACCCAGTACTTC.

The rearrangement links TRBV10-3 to TRBJ2-3, with TRBD1 matching over 9 bases. This CDR3 contains 16 residues. V shed 5 bases and J 2 bases; nucleotides not matched to a gene: 8. Germline V gene data show CDR1 as ENHRY and CDR2 as SYGVKD. In DNA form, the CDR3 reads TGTGCCATCAGTCGTTTGACAGGGGGGGCCACAGATACGCAGTATTTT. It translates to CAISRLTGGATDTQYF.

The chain uses TRBV2 and TRBJ1-1, with D perhaps matching TRBD1 (5 bases). The CDR3 consists of 15 residues. V dropped 10 bases and J dropped 4 bases, with 22 bases sitting between them. Germline V CDR1 and CDR2: SNHLY, FYNNEI. The CDR3 loop is CAIPRAGREVTEAFF. As DNA, the CDR3 is TGTGCCATTCCCCGCGCGGGCAGGGAGGTCACTGAAGCTTTCTTT.

This chain uses TRBV5-1 with TRBJ2-2, with D hard to call. V was shortened by 4 bases and J by 2 bases, with 15 bases between the two germline ends. CDR1 is SGHRS, CDR2 YFSETQ, per germline. CDR3 length: 16 residues. The CDR3 DNA is TGCGCCAGCAGCCTAATGTCGATCCTAAACACCGGGGAGCTGTTTTTT. Encoded protein: CASSLMSILNTGELFF.

V and J are TRBV19 and TRBJ2-6; TRBD1 aligns across 10 bases. Germline V gene sequence: CDR1 LNHDA, CDR2 SQIVND (reference sequence). V dropped 4 bases and J dropped 0; count of bases not matched to a gene: 0. The CDR3 totals 16 residues. Written as DNA, the CDR3 is TGTGCCAGTAGTAGGACAGGGGGCTCTGGGGCCAACGTCCTGACTTTC. Residues: CASSRTGGSGANVLTF.

The chain is built from TRBV9 and TRBJ2-7; D not resolved. Germline V gene lookup returns CDR1 SGDLS and CDR2 YYNGEE. V was pared by 4 bases and J by 2 bases, with 13 bases between. CDR3 size: 14 residues. The CDR3 reads CASSLRTGTYEQYF. The CDR3 nucleotides read TGTGCCAGCAGCCTCCGGACGGGTACCTACGAGCAGTACTTC.

This chain links TRBV6-1 with TRBJ2-1, with 11 bases aligning to TRBD1. Germline V gene sequence: CDR1 MNHNS, CDR2 SASEGT. V lost 5 bases to trimming and J lost 7 bases; unmatched junction nucleotides: 10. The CDR3 runs to 16 residues. In DNA form, the CDR3 reads TGTGCCAGCAGTCAAGGGACAGGGGGAGGAGGAAATGAGCAGTTCTTC. It encodes CASSQGTGGGGNEQFF.

This chain uses TRBV5-1 with TRBJ2-7; D possibly corresponds to TRBD1 (6 bases). V was pared by 2 bases and J by 0 bases, with 21 bases between. Germline values: CDR1 SGHRS, CDR2 YFSETQ. This CDR3 has 18 residues. This chain's CDR3 is CASSLQGPNSIPSYEQYF. CDR3 sequence (DNA): TGCGCCAGCAGCTTACAGGGTCCGAACTCTATTCCCTCCTACGAGCAGTACTTC.

J is TRBJ2-1 and V is TRBV10-3, with 9 bases that match TRBD2. The germline gives CDR1 ENHRY, CDR2 SYGVKD. V was pared by 7 bases and J by 4 bases, with 8 bases of the junction left unmatched. The CDR3 is 15 amino acids. The DNA for the CDR3 is TGTGCCATCACCCCGACTAGCGGAGAATACAATGAGCAGTTCTTC. Amino acid sequence: CAITPTSGEYNEQFF.

V usage is TRBV5-6 and J usage is TRBJ2-7; D might be TRBD2 (5 bases). V was pared by 3 bases and J by 4 bases, with 11 bases between. Germline V CDR1 and CDR2: SGHDT, YYEEEE. The CDR3 covers 13 residues. This chain's CDR3 is CASSSGSVYEQYF. The CDR3 DNA reads as TGTGCCAGCAGCTCGGGATCGGTTTACGAGCAGTACTTC.

On this clone itself: Other DNA sequences within the sample encode an identical CDR3. The V gene is TRBV30, the J gene TRBJ1-1, with D possibly TRBD1 on 5 matching bases. The CDR3 runs to 11 residues. Germline CDR1 GTSNPN, CDR2 SVGIG (reference sequence). V was trimmed by 0 bases and J by 11 bases, leaving 10 bases between them. DNA for the CDR3: TGTGCCTGGAGTGTAGGGGCAGGGGCTTTCTTT. Protein product: CAWSVGAGAFF.

This chain links TRBV29-1 with TRBJ1-1; tentative D call: TRBD1 (6 bases). Germline-derived CDR1 and CDR2 are SQVTM and ANQGSEA. This CDR3 spans 13 amino acids. Trimming left V 8 bases short and J 2 bases short, with 15 bases between. Written as DNA, the CDR3 is TGCAGCTCCTCCCAGGGGTCCAACACTGAAGCTTTCTTT. Protein product: CSSSQGSNTEAFF. Supplemented by reference TRBV29-1 and TRBJ1-1, the full variable domain reads SAVISQKPSRDICQRGTSLTIQCQVDSQVTMMFWYRQQPGQSLTLIATANQGSEATYESGFVIDKFPISRPNLTFSTLTVSNMSPEDSSIYLCSSSQGSNTEAFFGQGTRLTVV.

The V call is TRBV18, the J call TRBJ2-2; D is perhaps TRBD1 (6 bases). The V end was cut by 6 bases, the J end by 5 bases, with 13 bases between. Per the germline V gene, CDR1 is KGHSH and CDR2 is LQKENI. CDR3 length equals 14 residues. The DNA for the CDR3 is TGTGCCAGCTCTTCCCAACAGGGAACCGGGGAGCTGTTTTTT. Protein product: CASSSQQGTGELFF. The full variable domain, with the rest looked up from reference TRBV18 and TRBJ2-2, is NAGVMQNPRHLVRRRGQEARLRCSPMKGHSHVYWYRQLPEEGLKFMVYLQKENIIDESGMPKERFSAEFPKEGPSILRIQQVVRGDSAAYFCASSSQQGTGELFFGEGSRLTVL.

This clone turned up a few times. This chain links TRBV5-1 with TRBJ1-2; D remains ambiguous. Between the trimmed V and J ends, which lost 2 bases and 3 bases, there was a span of 5 bases. Germline values: CDR1 SGHRS, CDR2 YFSETQ. This CDR3 has 12 amino acids. The CDR3: CASSFEDYGYTF. The DNA of the CDR3 is TGCGCCAGCAGCTTCGAGGACTATGGCTACACCTTC.

Comments on this clone: Other nucleotide sequences in the sample specify the same CDR3. This chain uses TRBV5-1 with TRBJ2-3; 9 bases line up with TRBD2. V lost 0 bases, J lost 3 bases, and 2 bases stayed unmatched. CDR1 and CDR2 (germline): SGHRS, YFSETQ. The CDR3 has 15 residues. The CDR3 loop reads CASSLEAGGTDTQYF. As DNA, the CDR3 is TGCGCCAGCAGCTTGGAGGCGGGAGGGACAGATACGCAGTATTTT.

The chain uses TRBV28 and TRBJ1-3; D perhaps matches TRBD1 (5 bases). V lost 6 bases, J lost 0 bases, and 12 bases lay in between. Germline V CDR1 and CDR2: MDHEN, SYDVKM. The CDR3 has 15 amino acids. CDR3 in amino acids: CASRGQGFSGNTIYF. The DNA for the CDR3 is TGTGCCAGCAGGGGGCAGGGATTCTCTGGAAACACCATATATTTT. Full variable domain (rest looked up from reference TRBV28 and TRBJ1-3): DVKVTQSSRYLVKRTGEKVFLECVQDMDHENMFWYRQDPGLGLRLIYFSYDVKMKEKGDIPEGYSVSREKKERFSLILESASTNQTSMYLCASRGQGFSGNTIYFGEGSWLTVV.